Shown below are 26 T cell receptor beta chains from a single sample sequenced in a study of OX40 agonist ivuxolimab in advanced cancers. The repertoire was sequenced with immunoSEQ multiplex PCR; TCRdb's copy has only in-frame clones and lacks some. The sample holds roughly 77,000 clones, about four fifths seen once. The material sequenced was CD4+ or CD8+ T cells sorted from blood, taken in a trial of the OX40 agonist ivuxolimab. These receptors all come from an adult with an advanced solid tumor such as melanoma, head and neck, liver or kidney cancer.

The chain recombines TRBV15 with TRBJ1-1, with D uncertain. Looked up from germline, CDR1 is LNHNV and CDR2 is YYDKDF (reference sequence). The CDR3 runs 15 residues. Trimming took 5 bases from V and 3 from J, leaving 16 bases between them. The CDR3 spells CATSFRPGLDTEAFF. The CDR3 DNA reads as TGTGCCACCAGCTTCCGGCCCGGGCTGGACACTGAAGCTTTCTTT.

V and J are TRBV6-1 and TRBJ1-5; D gene uncertain. Germline CDR1 reads MNHNS; CDR2 reads SASEGT. V was cut by 6 bases and J by 6 bases, with 15 bases left in between. The CDR3 length is 14 residues. CDR3 coding DNA: TGTGCCAGCAGGGAAACATGGACGGCTCAGCCCCAGCATTTT. The encoded protein is CASRETWTAQPQHF.

The genes are TRBV7-2 and TRBJ1-3, with TRBD1 as a possible D gene (6 bases). Trimming took 3 bases from V and 0 from J, leaving 12 bases between them. This CDR3 contains 16 residues. From germline, CDR1 is SGHTA and CDR2 FQGNSA. The CDR3 loop is CASSLWEGGSGNTIYF. The CDR3 DNA reads as TGTGCCAGCAGCTTGTGGGAGGGGGGCTCTGGAAACACCATATATTTT.

V usage is TRBV6-1 and J usage is TRBJ1-2, with D unclear. V dropped 6 bases and J dropped 0 bases, with 11 bases sitting between them. Germline assignment: CDR1 MNHNS and CDR2 SASEGT. The CDR3 spans 14 residues. CDR3 region: CASRIRRSNYGYTF. In nucleotides, the CDR3 is TGTGCCAGCAGGATCCGACGCTCTAACTATGGCTACACCTTC.

This chain connects TRBV4-3 to TRBJ2-7, with D unresolved. The V end was cut by 4 bases, the J end by 0 bases, with 10 bases between. CDR1 and CDR2 from the germline V gene are LGHNA and YSLEER. The CDR3 loop spans 14 amino acids. CDR3 amino acids: CASSPDQDSYEQYF. As DNA, the CDR3 is TGCGCCAGCAGCCCGGACCAAGACTCCTACGAGCAGTACTTC.

The chain couples TRBV18 to TRBJ2-7, with 7 bases matching TRBD2. This CDR3 spans 12 amino acids. Looked up from germline, CDR1 is KGHSH and CDR2 is LQKENI. J gave up 9 bases and V 5 bases, and 7 bases lay outside the gene matches. The CDR3 reads CASSTDGGLQYF. CDR3 sequence (DNA): TGTGCCAGCTCAACAGACGGGGGGTTGCAGTACTTC.

This clone was counted between two and nine times. The rearrangement joins TRBV7-2 to TRBJ2-5; D not certain. In germline, CDR1 is SGHTA, CDR2 FQGNSA. V was clipped by 5 bases and J by 2 bases, with 9 bases between them. CDR3 size: 13 residues. The CDR3 sequence is CASSPTQQETQYF. DNA for the CDR3: TGTGCCAGCAGCCCGACCCAGCAAGAGACCCAGTACTTC. Complete variable domain (other parts from reference TRBV7-2 and TRBJ2-5): GAGVSQSPSNKVTEKGKDVELRCDPISGHTALYWYRQSLGQGLEFLIYFQGNSAPDKSGLPSDRFSAERTGGSVSTLTIQRTQQEDSAVYLCASSPTQQETQYFGPGTRLLVL.

The J gene is TRBJ1-2, the V gene TRBV5-5, with 10 bases matching TRBD1. The CDR3 is 15 residues long. The V segment lost 2 bases and the J segment 3 bases; nucleotides outside the gene matches: 4. Looked up from germline, CDR1 is SGHKS and CDR2 is YYEKEE (reference sequence). CDR3 in DNA: TGTGCCAGCAGCTTATCCGGGACAGGGGACTATGGCTACACCTTC. Translating it yields CASSLSGTGDYGYTF.

The chain joins TRBV29-1 to TRBJ1-5; tentatively, D is TRBD1 (5 bases). Between the trimmed V and J ends, which lost 6 bases and 4 bases, there was a span of 16 bases. Germline lookup yields CDR1 SQVTM and CDR2 ANQGSEA. CDR3 length: 14 amino acids. CDR3: CSVGDYATNQPQHF. CDR3 nucleotides: TGCAGCGTAGGGGATTACGCTACGAATCAGCCCCAGCATTTT.

V is TRBV11-2 and J is TRBJ2-7, with D possibly TRBD1 on 6 matching bases. The length of the CDR3 is 13 residues. Per germline, CDR1 SGHAT and CDR2 FQNNGV. V lost 6 bases to trimming and J lost 6 bases, with 15 bases between them. CDR3 sequence (DNA): TGTGCCAGCAGTCCCGTTACAGGGTCCGAGCAGTACTTC. It codes for CASSPVTGSEQYF.

The chain joins TRBV19 to TRBJ1-6; no clear D gene. CDR3 length: 13 amino acids. Germline V CDR1 and CDR2: LNHDA, SQIVND (reference sequence). Trimming removed 8 bases at V and 7 bases at J, with 12 bases between. Here the CDR3 reads CASSSLANSPLHF. The CDR3 coding sequence is TGTGCCAGTTCAAGCTTGGCGAATTCACCCCTCCACTTT. Using reference TRBV19 and TRBJ1-6 for the parts outside the CDR3, the full variable domain is DGGITQSPKYLFRKEGQNVTLSCEQNLNHDAMYWYRQDPGQGLRLIYYSQIVNDFQKGDIAEGYSVSREKKESFPLTVTSAQKNPTAFYLCASSSLANSPLHFGNGTRLTVT.

The chain carries TRBV5-6 and TRBJ2-3; tentative D call: TRBD2 (6 bases). The CDR3 is 17 residues long. V was pared by 3 bases and J by 0 bases, with 17 bases between. Germline CDR1 and CDR2: SGHDT and YYEEEE. CDR3 in DNA: TGTGCCAGCAGCTGGTGGGACTTACGTGCTAGCACAGATACGCAGTATTTT. It encodes CASSWWDLRASTDTQYF.

This chain joins TRBV5-4 and TRBJ2-7; D call uncertain. Germline V gene lookup returns CDR1 SGHNT and CDR2 YYREEE (reference sequence). The CDR3 has 13 residues. The V end was cut by 5 bases, the J end by 7 bases, with 16 bases between. Written as DNA, the CDR3 is TGTGCCAGCAGGCAAGCAGAGAGACCAGAGCAGTACTTC. Translated, it gives CASRQAERPEQYF.

The chain employs TRBV5-1 and TRBJ2-2; 8 bases are shared with TRBD1. The CDR3 spans 16 residues. Looked up from germline, CDR1 is SGHRS and CDR2 is YFSETQ. V lost 0 bases, J lost 2 bases, and 3 bases stayed unmatched. The CDR3 loop is CASSLGDRINTGELFF. CDR3 DNA: TGCGCCAGCAGCTTGGGGGACAGGATTAACACCGGGGAGCTGTTTTTT.

In DNA, the CDR3 is TGTGCCTGGAGTAAAGCCTGGCCGACCTACGAGCAGTACTTC. This gives the protein CAWSKAWPTYEQYF. The chain has TRBV30 and TRBJ2-7, with D unclear. V lost 2 bases and J lost 2, with 13 bases in between. The germline V gene encodes CDR1 GTSNPN and CDR2 SVGIG (reference sequence). The CDR3 contains 14 residues. Full variable domain (remainder filled in from reference TRBV30 and TRBJ2-7): SQTIHQWPATLVQPVGSPLSLECTVEGTSNPNLYWYRQAAGRGLQLLFYSVGIGQISSEVPQNLSASRPQDRQFILSSKKLLLSDSGFYLCAWSKAWPTYEQYFGPGTRLTVT.

This chain links TRBV6-6 with TRBJ2-7; 8 nucleotides match TRBD2. The CDR3 is made up of 16 amino acids. After removal of 7 bases from V and 5 bases from J, the junction contained 16 bases not matched to a gene. Germline assignment: CDR1 MNHNY and CDR2 SVGAGI (reference sequence). In DNA, the CDR3 is TGTGCCAGCAACAAGGTGGGCGGGAGGAATGCCGACGAGCAGTACTTC. Its translation is CASNKVGGRNADEQYF.

This clone was counted between two and nine times. V is TRBV29-1 and J is TRBJ2-2, with TRBD2 identical over 10 bases. The trim removed 0 bases at V and 4 bases at J, leaving 5 bases unmatched. Germline CDR1 and CDR2: SQVTM and ANQGSEA. The CDR3 covers 16 residues. In nucleotides, the CDR3 is TGCAGCGTTGAAGAGACCCAGCGGGGGGGCACCGGGGAGCTGTTTTTT. Encoded protein: CSVEETQRGGTGELFF.

This clone was observed once. The chain is built from TRBV5-6 and TRBJ1-6; D is unresolved. V lost 1 base and J 9 bases, leaving 11 bases between the germline ends. Looked up from germline, CDR1 is SGHDT and CDR2 is YYEEEE. The CDR3 spans 14 residues. The DNA for the CDR3 is TGTGCCAGCAGCTTGAAGGGAAGGCGTTCACCCCTCCACTTT. This sequence encodes CASSLKGRRSPLHF.

The chain uses TRBV6-5 and TRBJ1-3, with unresolved D. Germline CDR1 and CDR2: MNHEY and SVGAGI. The V end lost 4 bases, the J end lost 0 bases, and 13 bases lay between the germline ends. The CDR3 has 16 residues. The CDR3 coding sequence is TGTGCCAGCAGTTCACTTTCGAGGGTCTCTGGAAACACCATATATTTT. Translated: CASSSLSRVSGNTIYF.

The chain links TRBV5-4 to TRBJ2-2, with 11 nucleotides matching TRBD1. In germline, CDR1 is SGHNT, CDR2 YYREEE (reference sequence). The CDR3 is 17 amino acids. Trimming at V came to 3 bases and at J to 7 bases, leaving 11 bases not matched to a gene. Here the CDR3 reads CASSSRGQGAWGGELFF. CDR3 sequence (DNA): TGTGCCAGCAGCTCACGCGGACAGGGGGCTTGGGGCGGGGAGCTGTTTTTT. Filled out from reference TRBV5-4 and TRBJ2-2, the complete variable domain reads ETGVTQSPTHLIKTRGQQVTLRCSSQSGHNTVSWYQQALGQGPQFIFQYYREEENGRGNFPPRFSGLQFPNYSSELNVNALELDDSALYLCASSSRGQGAWGGELFFGEGSRLTVL.

The gene calls are TRBV27 and TRBJ1-2, with no clear D. CDR3 length: 16 amino acids. Germline CDR1 MNHEY, CDR2 SMNVEV (reference sequence). Trimming removed 3 bases at V and 4 bases at J, with 18 bases between. The CDR3 nucleotides read TGTGCCAGCAGTTTGGGGATCACCCCGGGCGTCTATGGCTACACCTTC. Protein product: CASSLGITPGVYGYTF.

Remarks on this clone: Within the sample, other DNA sequences also encode this same CDR3. This chain joins TRBV6-5 and TRBJ1-6, with 9 bases that match TRBD1. The CDR3 runs 15 residues. V lost 0 bases, J lost 8 bases, and 2 bases stayed unmatched. Germline-derived CDR1 and CDR2 are MNHEY and SVGAGI. This CDR3 is CASSYSRTGDSPLHF. CDR3 bases: TGTGCCAGCAGTTACTCAAGGACAGGGGATTCACCCCTCCACTTT.

The V call is TRBV7-2, the J call TRBJ2-7, with D possibly TRBD1 on 6 matching bases. V dropped 3 bases and J dropped 3 bases, with 9 bases sitting between them. CDR3 size: 13 residues. Germline CDR1 and CDR2: SGHTA and FQGNSA. CDR3 region: CASSFGQSYEQYF. The CDR3, as DNA: TGTGCCAGCAGCTTTGGACAGAGCTACGAGCAGTACTTC.

The chain has TRBV6-5 and TRBJ1-6, with D unclear. Germline lookup yields CDR1 MNHEY and CDR2 SVGAGI. V lost 2 bases and J lost 9, with 14 bases in between. The CDR3 totals 15 residues. Written as DNA, the CDR3 is TGTGCCAGCAGTTACGTAGGTGGAAGAGGTTCACCCCTCCACTTT. Translation: CASSYVGGRGSPLHF.

This sequence joins TRBV5-4 and TRBJ1-2; weak D call: TRBD1 (5 bases). This CDR3 comprises 15 residues. V was shortened by 3 bases and J by 0 bases, with 12 bases between the two germline ends. In germline, CDR1 is SGHNT, CDR2 YYREEE (reference sequence). CDR3 residues: CASSSGTNANYGYTF. CDR3 DNA: TGTGCCAGCAGCTCCGGGACGAATGCTAACTATGGCTACACCTTC.

The chain combines TRBV7-9 with TRBJ2-5; maybe TRBD1 (6 bases). Deletions cut 4 bases from V and 1 base from J, with 16 bases between. The V gene's germline CDR1 is SEHNR and CDR2 FQNEAQ (reference sequence). The CDR3 runs 16 residues. The CDR3 nucleotides are TGTGCCAGCAGCTCTCCGCGGACAGTGAGCCAAGAGACCCAGTACTTC. Its translation is CASSSPRTVSQETQYF.